The clone carrying this T cell receptor (beta chain) came up a few times. Germline V lookup: CDR1 MNHEY, CDR2 SVGAGI. The CDR3 extends over 15 amino acids. V was trimmed by 0 bases and J by 1 base, leaving 7 bases between them. These data are taken from a study of HIV-infected patients and healthy controls. TCRdb itself ran the 5' RACE reads through MiXCR, one entry per CDR3 protein. Of about 64,000 distinct CDR3 sequences listed, roughly a fifth are singletons. The source of this sequence is a human donor in good health. The chain couples TRBV6-5 to TRBJ1-5; D is uncertain. Source material: CD4+ T cells from blood. This CDR3 is CASSYSAVSNQPQHF. CDR3 nucleotide sequence: TGTGCCAGCAGTTACTCGGCGGTAAGCAATCAGCCCCAGCATTTT.